This record covers a single T cell receptor (beta chain). TCRdb keeps only in-frame clones here, not all; method: immunoSEQ multiplex PCR. The sample holds 84,000 or so clones, 94% seen once. The data were taken from a study of OX40 agonist ivuxolimab in advanced cancers. At the level of the study: Patients took ivuxolimab, an agonistic anti-OX40 (CD134) antibody. Three patients responded partially, comprising one with hepatocellular carcinoma and two with cutaneous melanoma. Dose-escalation subjects each had hepatocellular carcinoma, melanoma, renal cell or head and neck cancer.

Trimming took 4 bases from V and 9 from J, leaving 14 bases between them. The CDR3 covers 14 residues. The germline gives CDR1 SGDLS, CDR2 YYNGEE. The receptor was derived from an adult with an advanced solid tumor such as melanoma, head and neck, liver or kidney cancer. The chain uses TRBV9 and TRBJ1-6, with D maybe TRBD1 (6 bases). The specimen was CD4+ or CD8+ T cells sorted from blood, collected in a trial of the OX40 agonist ivuxolimab. CDR3 coding DNA: TGTGCCAGCAGCTTAGGGGACAATGCTTCACCCCTCCACTTT. Translation gives CASSLGDNASPLHF.